The rows below give T cell receptor beta chains drawn from one sample of a study of shared clonotypes between healthy human individuals. Generated by immunoSEQ multiplex PCR, the TCRdb table keeps only in-frame clones and is missing some. The repertoire holds some 2 million clones, with roughly 94% as singletons. Specimen: naive CD4+ T cells sorted from blood. These receptors came from a man aged 18 to 30 in good health. The CDR3 runs from the conserved cysteine through the conserved F or W. The D gene is left open where the match is weak. Size tells how often a clone was seen (once, few, many) or the class of an expanded clone, and some rows leave it out.

J gene	clone size	D gene	V gene	CDR3 protein	CDR3 DNA
TRBJ2-5	NA	TRBD2	TRBV5-1	CASSLSSGGWETQYF	TGCGCCAGCAGCTTGTCTAGCGGGGGTTGGGAGACCCAGTACTTC
TRBJ2-7	NA	TRBD2	TRBV18	CASSFESGGLREQYF	TGTGCCAGCTCTTTCGAATCGGGAGGGCTAAGAGAGCAGTACTTC
TRBJ1-6	few	NA	TRBV6-5	CASSGDFNSPLHF	TGTGCCAGCAGTGGGGACTTCAATTCACCCCTCCACTTT
TRBJ1-5	NA	TRBD1	TRBV29-1	CSVEWAGGDQPQHF	TGCAGCGTGGAATGGGCAGGGGGGGATCAGCCCCAGCATTTT
TRBJ2-2	once	NA	TRBV14	CASSQWTGTGTGELFF	TGTGCCAGCAGCCAATGGACGGGGACGGGCACCGGGGAGCTGTTTTTT
TRBJ2-7	NA	NA	TRBV7-9	CASSLARQPAISSYEQYF	TGTGCCAGCAGCTTAGCGCGGCAGCCGGCTATTAGCTCCTACGAGCAGTACTTC
TRBJ1-1	NA	TRBD1	TRBV6-6	CASSSGQGRAFF	TGTGCCAGCAGCTCGGGACAGGGGAGGGCTTTCTTT
TRBJ1-2	once	NA	TRBV5-1	CASSELTQGYGYTF	TGCGCCAGCAGCGAACTAACTCAGGGATATGGCTACACCTTC
TRBJ2-5	once	TRBD1	TRBV20-1	CSPGQGETQYF	TGCAGTCCGGGACAGGGTGAGACCCAGTACTTC
TRBJ2-7	NA	TRBD1	TRBV5-1	CASSWQGQGGDEQYF	TGCGCCAGCAGCTGGCAGGGACAGGGAGGGGACGAGCAGTACTTC
TRBJ2-5	NA	TRBD2	TRBV7-2	CASRWAGGVETQYF	TGTGCCAGCAGGTGGGCGGGAGGAGTCGAGACCCAGTACTTC
TRBJ1-5	once	NA	TRBV7-2	CASSLEGYYSNQPQHF	TGTGCCAGCAGCCTGGAGGGGTACTATAGCAATCAGCCCCAGCATTTT
TRBJ1-2	NA	NA	TRBV5-1	CASSPEDGYGYTF	TGCGCCAGCAGCCCTGAGGACGGCTATGGCTACACCTTC
TRBJ1-1	NA	TRBD1	TRBV10-3	CAISGGSQGVNTEAFF	TGTGCCATCAGTGGCGGATCCCAGGGGGTGAACACTGAAGCTTTCTTT
TRBJ1-2	NA	NA	TRBV4-1	CASSQVDRVFYGYTF	TGCGCCAGCAGCCAAGTGGACCGGGTATTCTATGGCTACACCTTC
TRBJ2-5	NA	NA	TRBV5-4	CASTVSGYQETQYF	TGTGCCAGCACCGTCAGCGGGTACCAAGAGACCCAGTACTTC
TRBJ2-3	NA	NA	TRBV6-1	CASTRGTSTDTQYF	TGTGCCAGCACCCGGGGGACTAGCACAGATACGCAGTATTTT
TRBJ1-6	once	NA	TRBV5-4	CASSLAGSSGKPLHF	TGTGCCAGCAGCTTGGCAGGGTCGTCTGGTAAACCCCTCCACTTT
TRBJ2-5	NA	NA	TRBV25-1	CASSDMGLGQETQYF	TGTGCCAGCAGTGATATGGGACTGGGCCAAGAGACCCAGTACTTC
TRBJ2-1	NA	TRBD2	TRBV28	CASLAGGFNEQFF	TGTGCCAGTCTAGCGGGGGGATTTAATGAGCAGTTCTTC
TRBJ1-6	NA	TRBD1	TRBV4-1	CASSPDRVNSPLHF	TGCGCCAGCAGCCCGGACAGGGTGAATTCACCCCTCCACTTT
TRBJ2-2	NA	NA	TRBV11-3	CASSFWDSSNTGELFF	TGTGCCAGCAGCTTTTGGGACTCCTCGAACACCGGGGAGCTGTTTTTT
TRBJ1-3	NA	TRBD1	TRBV29-1	CSVSDRALSGNTIYF	TGCAGCGTGTCGGACAGGGCCCTCTCTGGAAACACCATATATTTT
TRBJ1-3	NA	NA	TRBV10-3	CAIGRDISGNTIYF	TGTGCCATCGGGAGGGACATCTCTGGAAACACCATATATTTT
TRBJ2-3	NA	NA	TRBV18	CASSPNTVGGTDTQYF	TGTGCCAGCTCACCGAATACGGTGGGGGGAACAGATACGCAGTATTTT
TRBJ2-7	NA	NA	TRBV29-1	CSVEVGVGFYEQYF	TGCAGCGTTGAAGTAGGGGTAGGGTTCTACGAGCAGTACTTC
TRBJ1-5	NA	TRBD1	TRBV6-4	CASSVSKLGQGFVQPQHF	TGTGCCAGCAGTGTTTCCAAACTCGGACAGGGTTTCGTTCAGCCCCAGCATTTT
TRBJ1-4	NA	NA	TRBV6-1	CASSEDRVGEKLFF	TGTGCCAGCAGTGAAGACAGGGTTGGGGAAAAACTGTTTTTT
TRBJ2-7	NA	TRBD1	TRBV6-5	CASSLQGARYEQYF	TGTGCCAGCAGTTTACAGGGGGCTCGGTACGAGCAGTACTTC
TRBJ2-2	NA	NA	TRBV7-9	CATTGTSNTGELFF	TGTGCCACTACCGGGACCTCGAACACCGGGGAGCTGTTTTTT
TRBJ2-7	NA	TRBD1	TRBV5-6	CASSFRPTGDYEQYF	TGTGCCAGCAGCTTCCGACCCACAGGGGATTACGAGCAGTACTTC
TRBJ2-2	NA	NA	TRBV5-1	CASSINTGELFF	TGCGCCAGCAGCATAAACACCGGGGAGCTGTTTTTT
TRBJ2-5	NA	NA	TRBV6-6	CASSNRFQETQYF	TGTGCCAGCAGCAACAGGTTCCAAGAGACCCAGTACTTC
TRBJ2-3	NA	TRBD2	TRBV10-3	CAISVAGGPGDTQYF	TGTGCCATCAGTGTGGCGGGAGGGCCAGGGGATACGCAGTATTTT
TRBJ2-1	NA	NA	TRBV4-1	CASSFSAGVAEQFF	TGCGCCAGCAGTTTTTCCGCAGGGGTCGCTGAGCAGTTCTTC
TRBJ2-5	NA	TRBD1	TRBV5-6	CASSLVGQGAETQYF	TGTGCCAGCAGCTTGGTGGGACAGGGGGCAGAGACCCAGTACTTC
TRBJ2-6	NA	NA	TRBV6-5	CASSPSGGANVLTF	TGTGCCAGCAGCCCTTCAGGAGGGGCCAACGTCCTGACTTTC
TRBJ1-4	once	TRBD1	TRBV7-8	CASSLIQGREEKLFF	TGTGCCAGCAGCTTAATACAGGGGCGGGAGGAAAAACTGTTTTTT
TRBJ2-7	NA	NA	TRBV29-1	CSVELQGNLFRYF	TGCAGCGTTGAACTCCAGGGAAACCTGTTTCGATACTTC
TRBJ1-2	NA	TRBD1	TRBV9	CASSATGGSSNYGYTF	TGTGCCAGCAGCGCGACAGGGGGCTCATCTAACTATGGCTACACCTTC
TRBJ2-7	NA	TRBD1	TRBV28	CATQGDSSYEQYF	TGTGCCACCCAGGGGGACAGCTCCTACGAGCAGTACTTC
TRBJ2-2	NA	NA	TRBV21-1	CASSKLVQTNTGELFF	TGTGCCAGCAGCAAACTCGTACAGACGAACACCGGGGAGCTGTTTTTT
TRBJ1-5	NA	NA	TRBV4-1	CASSPQIGGPHNQPQHF	TGCGCCAGCAGCCCCCAGATAGGGGGGCCCCACAATCAGCCCCAGCATTTT
TRBJ1-1	NA	TRBD1	TRBV4-1	CASSLRQGRTEAFF	TGCGCCAGCAGCCTAAGACAGGGGCGGACTGAAGCTTTCTTT
TRBJ1-2	NA	NA	TRBV14	CASSQEGVLTF	TGTGCCAGCAGCCAAGAAGGGGTTCTAACCTTC
TRBJ1-3	NA	NA	TRBV30	CAIRVGAGNTIYF	TGTGCCATCAGGGTTGGCGCTGGAAACACCATATATTTT
TRBJ2-5	NA	NA	TRBV7-9	CASSLGTIKETQYF	TGTGCCAGCAGCTTAGGGACTATCAAAGAGACCCAGTACTTC
TRBJ2-2	NA	TRBD1	TRBV5-4	CASSLGGKGGELFF	TGTGCCAGCAGCCTAGGGGGCAAGGGCGGGGAGCTGTTTTTT
TRBJ1-4	NA	TRBD1	TRBV28	CASSLQGAGSLFF	TGTGCCAGCAGTTTACAGGGGGCTGGGTCACTGTTTTTT
TRBJ2-2	NA	NA	TRBV2	CASSVEAGVGELFF	TGTGCCAGCAGTGTTGAAGCAGGAGTCGGGGAGCTGTTTTTT
TRBJ2-5	NA	TRBD2	TRBV29-1	CSATPGGERETQYF	TGCAGCGCGACACCGGGAGGAGAAAGAGAGACCCAGTACTTC
TRBJ2-1	NA	TRBD2	TRBV2	CASTPSGRAGEQFF	TGTGCCAGCACCCCTAGCGGGAGGGCCGGTGAGCAGTTCTTC
TRBJ1-1	NA	NA	TRBV6-5	CASSKGGRNTEAFF	TGTGCCAGCAGTAAAGGCGGGAGGAACACTGAAGCTTTCTTT
TRBJ2-3	NA	TRBD2	TRBV11-2	CASSPIAGTDTQYF	TGTGCCAGCAGCCCGATAGCGGGAACAGATACGCAGTATTTT